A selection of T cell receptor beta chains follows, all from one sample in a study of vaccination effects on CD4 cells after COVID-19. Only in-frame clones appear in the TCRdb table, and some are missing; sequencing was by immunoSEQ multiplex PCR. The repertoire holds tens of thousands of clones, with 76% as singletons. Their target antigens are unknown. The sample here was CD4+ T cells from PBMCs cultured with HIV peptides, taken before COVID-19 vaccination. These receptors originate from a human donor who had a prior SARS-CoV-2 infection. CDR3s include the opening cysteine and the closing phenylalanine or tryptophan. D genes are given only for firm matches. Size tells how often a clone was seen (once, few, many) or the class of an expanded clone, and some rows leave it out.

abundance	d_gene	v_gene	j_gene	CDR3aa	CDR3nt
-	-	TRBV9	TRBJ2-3	CASSVDRSTDTQYF	TGTGCCAGCAGCGTAGACAGGAGCACAGATACGCAGTATTTT
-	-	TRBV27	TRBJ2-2	CASGISNTGELFF	TGTGCCAGCGGGATTTCAAACACCGGGGAGCTGTTTTTT
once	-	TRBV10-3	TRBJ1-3	CAIGSDSGNTIYF	TGTGCCATCGGAAGCGACTCTGGAAACACCATATATTTT
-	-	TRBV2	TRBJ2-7	CASSDAGRAYEQYF	TGTGCCAGCAGTGATGCGGGCAGAGCCTACGAGCAGTACTTC
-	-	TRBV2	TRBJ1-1	CASSSESNTEAFF	TGTGCCAGCAGTTCCGAGTCGAACACTGAAGCTTTCTTT
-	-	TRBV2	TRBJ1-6	CASSEDWSSDSPLHF	TGTGCCAGCAGTGAAGACTGGTCTTCTGATTCACCCCTCCACTTT
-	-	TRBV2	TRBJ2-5	CANMDGVAETQYF	TGTGCCAACATGGACGGCGTCGCGGAGACCCAGTACTTC
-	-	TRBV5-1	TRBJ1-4	CASQDEGEKLFF	TGCGCCTCTCAGGATGAAGGTGAAAAACTGTTTTTT
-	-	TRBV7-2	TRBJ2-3	CASSPSFLRNTQYF	TGTGCCAGCAGCCCAAGTTTTCTTAGGAATACGCAGTATTTT
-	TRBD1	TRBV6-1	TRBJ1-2	CASSEWDRNYGYTF	TGTGCCAGCAGTGAGTGGGACAGAAACTATGGCTACACCTTC
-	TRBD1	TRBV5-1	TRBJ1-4	CASSLGTGNEKLFF	TGCGCCAGCAGCTTGGGGACAGGGAATGAAAAACTGTTTTTT
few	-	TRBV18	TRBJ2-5	CASSPETGRSETQYF	TGTGCCAGCTCACCGGAGACTGGTCGATCAGAGACCCAGTACTTC
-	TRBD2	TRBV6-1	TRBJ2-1	CASSEIGRGGGEQFF	TGTGCCAGCAGTGAAATCGGGCGGGGGGGCGGTGAGCAGTTCTTC
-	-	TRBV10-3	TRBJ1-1	CATNGVGGYRDTEAFF	TGTGCCACTAACGGGGTTGGGGGCTACAGGGACACTGAAGCTTTCTTT
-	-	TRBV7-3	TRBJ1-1	CASSLTGGDTEAFF	TGTGCCAGCAGCTTAACAGGGGGGGACACTGAAGCTTTCTTT
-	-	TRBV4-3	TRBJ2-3	CASSQERGGWTDTQYF	TGCGCCAGCAGCCAAGAAAGGGGGGGCTGGACAGATACGCAGTATTTT
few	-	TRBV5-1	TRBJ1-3	CASSYAGSGNTIYF	TGCGCCAGCAGCTACGCCGGGAGTGGAAACACCATATATTTT
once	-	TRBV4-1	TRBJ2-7	CASSQQPRTAAAYEQYF	TGCGCCAGCAGCCAACAACCCCGGACCGCGGCGGCCTACGAGCAGTACTTC
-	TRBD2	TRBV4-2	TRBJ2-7	CASSQDFWTSAYEQYF	TGTGCCAGCAGCCAAGATTTCTGGACTAGCGCCTACGAGCAGTACTTC
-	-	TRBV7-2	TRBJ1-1	CASSTSGGYTEAFF	TGTGCCAGCAGCACCAGTGGGGGATACACTGAAGCTTTCTTT
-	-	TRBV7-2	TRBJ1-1	CASSLYENTEAFF	TGTGCCAGCAGCTTGTACGAGAACACTGAAGCTTTCTTT
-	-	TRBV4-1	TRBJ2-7	CASSLREFAYEQYF	TGCGCCAGCAGCCTTCGGGAGTTCGCCTACGAGCAGTACTTC
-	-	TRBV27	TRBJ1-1	CASSPGWGRGDTEAFF	TGTGCCAGCAGCCCAGGTTGGGGGCGGGGAGATACTGAAGCTTTCTTT
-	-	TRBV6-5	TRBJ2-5	CASSYNRAEHQETQYF	TGTGCCAGCAGTTACAACCGGGCGGAGCACCAAGAGACCCAGTACTTC
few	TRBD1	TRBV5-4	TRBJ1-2	CASSWATGDYGYTF	TGTGCCAGCAGCTGGGCGACAGGGGACTATGGCTACACCTTC
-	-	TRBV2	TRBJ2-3	CASKGETDTQYF	TGTGCCAGCAAGGGAGAAACAGATACGCAGTATTTT
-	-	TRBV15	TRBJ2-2	CATRQMGGSGELFF	TGTGCCACCCGTCAGATGGGGGGTTCCGGGGAGCTGTTTTTT
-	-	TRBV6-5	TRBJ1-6	CASSYSSGQGSPLHF	TGTGCCAGCAGTTACTCGAGTGGGCAAGGTTCACCCCTCCACTTT
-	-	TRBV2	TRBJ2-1	CASSLDSNNEQFF	TGTGCCAGCAGTCTGGACTCCAACAATGAGCAGTTCTTC
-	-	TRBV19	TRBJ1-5	CASSIVQGHSNQPQHF	TGTGCCAGTAGTATTGTTCAGGGGCATAGCAATCAGCCCCAGCATTTT
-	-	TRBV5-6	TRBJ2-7	CASSLFSGGAYF	TGTGCCAGCAGCTTGTTTTCGGGGGGCGCGTACTTC
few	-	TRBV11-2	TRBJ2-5	CASSRRAEETQYF	TGTGCCAGCAGCAGACGAGCGGAAGAGACCCAGTACTTC
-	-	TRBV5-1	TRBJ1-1	CASSLWGAGNTEAFF	TGCGCCAGCAGCTTGTGGGGGGCCGGGAACACTGAAGCTTTCTTT